What follows is one T cell receptor beta chain and its context. Its specific antigen is unknown. There are no base qualities to consult, and no much larger clone falls within one base. This entry comes from a study of shared clonotypes between healthy human individuals (dated by TCRdb to about 2020). Turning to the overall study: A couple of women and a few men aged 18 to 49 years were included in the cohort. Blood TCR repertoires of five healthy adults were deeply sequenced to estimate repertoire size and the extent of clonotype sharing between individuals. Different laboratories and diverse techniques were used to prepare libraries and sequence TCR repertoires, to increase sequencing depth and limit assay-specific biases. Per donor, three plates each were used for CD4 naive and CD4 memory, two for CD8 naive, and one for CD8 memory. Between about 0.94 and 8.9 billion PBMCs per donor were obtained by leukapheresis.

Healthy HIV-negative adults with no recently reported acute infections or vaccinations were included as donors. All donors were Caucasian adults living in Nashville, Tennessee, USA. CD4+ T cells were enriched through magnetic negative selection, after which naive cells were positively selected on CD45RA and the remaining negative fraction served as the memory subset. Blood was obtained by leukapheresis, after which PBMCs were separated by Ficoll-Histopaque density gradient centrifugation and cryopreserved in liquid nitrogen vapor phase. Analytical flow cytometry was used to check the purity and quantity of each magnetically sorted T cell population. Each sorted fraction had its genomic DNA isolated and then quantified by UV absorbance on a Nanodrop 2000c. V and J are truncated by 0 bases and 2 bases respectively, leaving an intervening sequence of 12 bases. The CDR3 has 15 amino acids, counting the end cysteine and phenylalanine. Here the CDR3 DNA is all that survives: 45 bases in frame from base 1. The germline V gene provides CDR1 SGHRS and CDR2 YFSETQ.

Using the deep immunoSEQ assay, multiplex PCR amplified TCR CDR3 regions from genomic DNA. Genomic DNA extracted from each cell subset was distributed evenly over all wells of several immunoSEQ 96-well plates, and each plate served as one replicate. For sorted subsets, each replicate PCR was loaded with about 200 ng genomic DNA, equivalent to some 27,000 T cell genomes. Purified libraries were measured with a Qubit 3.0 fluorometer, size-checked on a Bioanalyzer 2100, and measured again with the KAPA Library Quantification kit. Each immunoSEQ 96-well plate was sequenced on its own single-read 150-cycle Illumina NextSeq 550 flow cell. As for the authors' bioinformatics: Because the immunoSEQ output held only junctional sequences and lacked quality scores, the filtering could not match the filtering applied to full-length reads. To assign V/J genes and CDR3, sequences were annotated against IMGT germline references using PyIR, a Python wrapper for IgBLAST v1.9. Reads were filtered out if the reads had weak V/J assignments (E-value above 1e-6), no CDR3, stop codons, out-of-frame junctions, or ambiguous translated residues. V3J clonotypes were defined as sequences sharing the same inferred V gene, J gene, and CDR3 amino acid sequence. Percentage overlap between repertoires was computed as shared unique clonotypes divided by the size of the smaller repertoire. RTK rarefaction, the Chao1 estimator, and Recon v2.1 estimates of unobserved clonotypes were used to assess repertoire richness. Generation probabilities for all TCRbeta clonotypes obtained by the gDNA method from a handful of donors were computed using OLGA. TCRdb took this table from immuneACCESS and kept in-frame rearrangements with V and J called. Such tables lack part of the clones; where checked against another copy, unresolved V genes explain under half of the gap, and the rest is unexplained. For V, J and clone size, that table is used; D and trimming come from the DNA. This sample lists under 1,900,000 clones; 98% to 99% were detected once. Over 0.3% of the sample is taken by the ten largest.

Paper-wide results and their limitations: Naive subsets generally had larger estimated clonotype richness than memory subsets did. Only blood was sampled, and tissue TCR repertoires likely differ from those in blood. Pairwise subsampling led to the expectation that sequencing depth would affect the degree of clonotype sharing among donors. Approximately 4.8% of naive CD4, 3.5% of naive CD8, approximately 2.2% of memory CD4, and around 0.42% of memory CD8 clonotypes were shared across four donors. Even with the large sequencing depth, rarefaction of the sorted-subset datasets indicated that sequencing was incomplete. Compared with non-shared clonotypes, the clonotypes found in all four sorted-subset donors had higher generation probabilities. Because the study included only a small number of donors, the genetic and exposure-history diversity represented was limited.

The rearranged chain carries TRBV5-1 and TRBJ2-7; no confident D gene assignment can be made. The sample was naive CD4+ T cells sorted from blood. The cell subset or site label, read with the paper, signifies: CD45RA+ positively selected. This receptor was identified in a young man in good health. Here is the DNA: TGCGCCAGCAGCTTGGGGCCCGACGGTACCTACGAGCAGTACTTC. It encodes CASSLGPDGTYEQYF.